These 27 T cell receptor beta chains were all obtained from the same sample, sequenced in a study of T cell changes during pregnancy in multiple sclerosis. Assay used: immunoSEQ multiplex PCR; TCRdb lists only in-frame clones, some missing. This sample has approximately 37,000 clones, with 75% to 95% found just once. Specimen: CD4+ T cells from peripheral blood mononuclear cells, collected in the third trimester of pregnancy. The receptors were sampled from a female donor in good health, enrolled as a control in a pregnancy study.

This clone was counted a single time. The chain is built from TRBV18 and TRBJ2-7, with TRBD2 matching over 8 bases. V lost 5 bases to trimming and J lost 6 bases; unmatched junction nucleotides: 6. The CDR3 contains 13 residues. From germline, CDR1 is KGHSH and CDR2 LQKENI. CDR3 coding DNA: TGTGCCAGCTCAACTGGGACTAGTTCCGAGCAGTACTTC. This gives the protein CASSTGTSSEQYF.

The J gene is TRBJ1-6, the V gene TRBV4-2; 8 bases fit TRBD1. Germline V lookup: CDR1 LGHNA, CDR2 YNFKEQ. The ends lost 3 bases at V and 10 bases at J; junction bases unmatched: 11. The CDR3 is made up of 16 amino acids. CDR3 nucleotides: TGTGCCAGCAGCCAGCCCGACAGGGGTCGGACCTCACCCCTCCACTTT. This translates into CASSQPDRGRTSPLHF.

This sequence joins TRBV6-5 and TRBJ1-5; 7 bases agree with TRBD1. Germline loops: CDR1 MNHEY, CDR2 SVGAGI. V lost 4 bases and J lost 1; bases outside the gene matches: 7. The CDR3 extends over 16 amino acids. CDR3 nucleotides: TGTGCCAGCAGTTCTAAGAGGGGGCGAAGCAATCAGCCCCAGCATTTT. Encoded protein: CASSSKRGRSNQPQHF.

The chain has TRBV27 and TRBJ2-1, with 8 bases that match TRBD1. V dropped 4 bases and J dropped 7; count of bases not matched to a gene: 3. Germline V lookup: CDR1 MNHEY, CDR2 SMNVEV (reference sequence). There are 13 residues in the CDR3. CDR3 residues: CASSSWTGNEQFF. In DNA, the CDR3 is TGTGCCAGCAGTTCCTGGACAGGGAATGAGCAGTTCTTC.

The rearrangement uses TRBV6-1 and TRBJ1-3; D is unclear. Trimming removed 6 bases from V and 8 bases from J, with 17 bases in between. The CDR3 contains 14 residues. CDR1 is MNHNS and CDR2 is SASEGT in the germline V gene. The CDR3 here is CASRFRGGEYTIYF. The CDR3 DNA reads as TGTGCCAGCAGGTTCCGAGGCGGGGAATACACCATATATTTT.

The chain has TRBV5-1 and TRBJ2-3; TRBD2 is a possible D gene (6 bases). V lost 1 base, J lost 5 bases, and 17 bases lay in between. CDR3 length equals 16 residues. Germline CDR1 and CDR2: SGHRS and YFSETQ. CDR3 loop: CASSLNHGGTEDTQYF. Written as DNA, the CDR3 is TGCGCCAGCAGCTTGAACCATGGCGGGACGGAAGATACGCAGTATTTT.

V is TRBV7-9 and J is TRBJ1-1; D may be TRBD1 (5 bases). Germline V gene lookup returns CDR1 SEHNR and CDR2 FQNEAQ (reference sequence). The CDR3 loop spans 14 amino acids. Trimming took off 1 base at V and 6 bases at J, with 12 bases between the two ends. CDR3 region: CASSLGQGGAEAFF. CDR3 DNA sequence: TGTGCCAGCAGCTTAGGGCAGGGCGGAGCTGAAGCTTTCTTT.

The chain's CDR3 is CAWSRSGGADTQYF. As DNA, the CDR3 is TGTGCCTGGAGTCGAAGCGGGGGGGCAGATACGCAGTATTTT. The chain recombines TRBV30 with TRBJ2-3; 10 positions match TRBD2. Germline CDR1 reads GTSNPN; CDR2 reads SVGIG (reference sequence). The J segment lost 4 bases and the V segment lost 2 bases, leaving 3 bases of the junction unmatched. The CDR3 covers 14 residues.

The chain recombines TRBV19 with TRBJ2-1, with D possibly being TRBD1 (6 bases). CDR3 size: 15 residues. Germline CDR1 reads LNHDA; CDR2 reads SQIVND (reference sequence). V lost 6 bases and J lost 0, with 12 bases in between. The DNA for the CDR3 is TGTGCCAGTAGCCATGACAGGAGCTCCTACAATGAGCAGTTCTTC. Protein sequence: CASSHDRSSYNEQFF.

The rearrangement uses TRBV11-3 and TRBJ2-1, with 8 positions matching TRBD2. Losses at the gene ends were 0 bases for V and 6 bases for J; bases not matched to a gene: 7. Germline V gene lookup returns CDR1 SGHNT and CDR2 YENEEA. There are 16 residues in the CDR3. CDR3 in amino acids: CASSLEGGRPVNEQFF. The CDR3 nucleotides read TGTGCCAGCAGCTTAGAAGGCGGGAGGCCCGTCAATGAGCAGTTCTTC. Using reference TRBV11-3 and TRBJ2-1 for the parts outside the CDR3, the full variable domain is EAGVVQSPRYKIIEKKQPVAFWCNPISGHNTLYWYLQNLGQGPELLIRYENEEAVDDSQLPKDRFSAERLKGVDSTLKIQPAELGDSAVYLCASSLEGGRPVNEQFFGPGTRLTVL.

The chain employs TRBV11-3 and TRBJ1-1, with 10 nucleotides matching TRBD1. There are 14 residues in the CDR3. Germline-derived CDR1 and CDR2 are SGHNT and YENEEA. Germline trimming cut 5 bases from V and 5 bases from J; bases unmatched to any gene: 5. Here the CDR3 reads CASSPWDRGTEAFF. CDR3 nucleotide sequence: TGTGCCAGCAGCCCGTGGGACAGGGGAACTGAAGCTTTCTTT.

The rearrangement uses TRBV7-2 and TRBJ2-1; D possibly corresponds to TRBD1 (5 bases). CDR3 length: 13 residues. Trimming left V 1 base short and J 6 bases short, with 7 bases between. Germline values: CDR1 SGHTA, CDR2 FQGNSA. The CDR3 nucleotides are TGTGCCAGCAGCTTAGGACAGATCAATGAGCAGTTCTTC. It yields the protein CASSLGQINEQFF.

The V and J genes are TRBV23-1 and TRBJ1-5; no firm D call. TRBV23-1 is flagged as an ORF with uncertain function. Trimming stripped 2 bases from V and 5 bases from J, with 10 bases between. The CDR3 length is 14 residues. CDR3 nucleotides: TGCGCCAGCAGTCAACCGGGAGATTATCAGCCCCAGCATTTT. Translation: CASSQPGDYQPQHF.

The rearrangement joins TRBV6-5 to TRBJ2-7; TRBD1 matches at 7 bases. In germline, CDR1 is MNHEY, CDR2 SVGAGI. The CDR3 extends over 13 amino acids. Trimming cost V 6 bases and J 1 base; bases outside gene matches: 3. The CDR3 sequence: CASRGQASYEQYF. CDR3 coding DNA: TGTGCCAGCAGAGGACAGGCTTCCTACGAGCAGTACTTC.

CDR3 protein: CASSQTSSAGELFF. CDR3 bases: TGTGCCAGCAGCCAAACCTCTAGCGCCGGGGAGCTGTTTTTT. The chain links TRBV11-1 to TRBJ2-2, with D perhaps matching TRBD2 (6 bases). Germline V gives CDR1 SGHAT, CDR2 FQDESV (reference sequence). Trimming removed 5 bases at V and 6 bases at J, with 13 bases between. The CDR3 sequence is 14 residues long.

The chain has TRBV11-2 and TRBJ2-1; D is perhaps TRBD1 (6 bases). Germline CDR1 SGHAT, CDR2 FQNNGV. This CDR3 region has 15 residues. Deletions cut 5 bases from V and 5 bases from J, with 16 bases between. CDR3 nucleotides: TGTGCCAGCAGCCGATCGGCGGACAGAAACAATGAGCAGTTCTTC. This sequence encodes CASSRSADRNNEQFF. Complete variable domain (other parts from reference TRBV11-2 and TRBJ2-1): EAGVAQSPRYKIIEKRQSVAFWCNPISGHATLYWYQQILGQGPKLLIQFQNNGVVDDSQLPKDRFSAERLKGVDSTLKIQPAKLEDSAVYLCASSRSADRNNEQFFGPGTRLTVL.

The rearrangement joins TRBV25-1 to TRBJ2-7, with a weak D call TRBD2 (7 bases). CDR1 and CDR2 (germline): MGHDK, SYGVNS. The V gene lost 4 bases and the J gene lost 0 bases, with 10 bases spanning the gap. The CDR3 is made up of 14 amino acids. CDR3 nucleotide sequence: TGTGCCAGCAGTGCGGGGGGCACCTCCTACGAGCAGTACTTC. Its protein product is CASSAGGTSYEQYF.

The chain has TRBV6-1 and TRBJ1-5; D unclear. The ends were cut back, 0 bases at V and 7 bases at J, with 10 bases in the middle. Germline V gene lookup returns CDR1 MNHNS and CDR2 SASEGT. This CDR3 region has 14 residues. The CDR3 DNA sequence: TGTGCCAGCAGTGAAGCCCCGGTAAGACAGCCCCAGCATTTT. The encoded protein is CASSEAPVRQPQHF.

This clone appeared a single time. The chain couples TRBV29-1 to TRBJ1-2; D not certain. V lost 5 bases to trimming and J lost 4 bases, with 8 bases between them. The CDR3 has 11 amino acids. Germline V gene sequence: CDR1 SQVTM, CDR2 ANQGSEA. The CDR3 DNA sequence: TGCAGCGTTCGAGGTGGCTATGGCTACACCTTC. Translation gives CSVRGGYGYTF.

This chain uses TRBV18 with TRBJ1-1, with D unresolved. The CDR3 runs to 12 residues. Between the trimmed V and J ends, which lost 4 bases and 8 bases, there was a span of 11 bases. The V gene's germline CDR1 is KGHSH and CDR2 LQKENI. The CDR3 spells CASSLLPGEAFF. The CDR3, as DNA: TGTGCCAGCTCACTGTTACCGGGAGAAGCTTTCTTT. Together with reference TRBV18 and TRBJ1-1, the CDR3 gives the full variable domain: NAGVMQNPRHLVRRRGQEARLRCSPMKGHSHVYWYRQLPEEGLKFMVYLQKENIIDESGMPKERFSAEFPKEGPSILRIQQVVRGDSAAYFCASSLLPGEAFFGQGTRLTVV.

The chain couples TRBV27 to TRBJ1-1; 7 positions agree with TRBD1. The ends lost 5 bases at V and 3 bases at J; junction bases unmatched: 6. CDR1 is MNHEY, CDR2 SMNVEV, per germline (reference sequence). This CDR3 is built from 14 residues. In DNA form, the CDR3 reads TGTGCCAGCAGTAGGGGACAGTTCGACACTGAAGCTTTCTTT. The encoded protein is CASSRGQFDTEAFF.

This clone was detected once. The J gene is TRBJ2-7, the V gene TRBV2, with 10 bases that match TRBD1. Germline CDR1 is SNHLY and CDR2 is FYNNEI. V lost 6 bases and J lost 7; bases outside the gene matches: 6. The CDR3 spans 13 residues. CDR3: CASSGQGVSEQYF. In DNA, the CDR3 is TGTGCCAGCAGCGGACAGGGGGTGAGTGAGCAGTACTTC. The full variable domain, its missing parts supplied by reference TRBV2 and TRBJ2-7, is EPEVTQTPSHQVTQMGQEVILRCVPISNHLYFYWYRQILGQKVEFLVSFYNNEISEKSEIFDDQFSVERPDGSNFTLKIRSTKLEDSAMYFCASSGQGVSEQYFGPGTRLTVT.

The chain is built from TRBV5-6 and TRBJ1-2; 12 positions agree with TRBD1. CDR1 SGHDT and CDR2 YYEEEE come from the germline V gene. The CDR3 loop spans 15 amino acids. Trimming cost V 5 bases and J 8 bases; bases outside gene matches: 10. CDR3: CASRLLGTGGGGYTF. In DNA, the CDR3 is TGTGCCAGCAGGCTACTAGGGACAGGGGGCGGAGGCTACACCTTC. Using reference TRBV5-6 and TRBJ1-2 for the parts outside the CDR3, the full variable domain is DAGVTQSPTHLIKTRGQQVTLRCSPKSGHDTVSWYQQALGQGPQFIFQYYEEEERQRGNFPDRFSGHQFPNYSSELNVNALLLGDSALYLCASRLLGTGGGGYTFGSGTRLTVV.

The chain carries TRBV5-8 and TRBJ1-5, with unresolved D. Germline V gene data show CDR1 as SGHTS and CDR2 as YDEGEE. The CDR3 has 15 amino acids. Between the trimmed V and J ends, which lost 4 bases and 0 bases, there was a span of 11 bases. This CDR3 is CASSGGVHSNQPQHF. The DNA for the CDR3 is TGTGCCAGCAGCGGAGGAGTTCATAGCAATCAGCCCCAGCATTTT.

The chain recombines TRBV19 with TRBJ2-2; the match to TRBD2 covers 7 bases. V shed 3 bases and J 4 bases; nucleotides not matched to a gene: 5. Germline V lookup: CDR1 LNHDA, CDR2 SQIVND (reference sequence). The CDR3 sequence is 15 residues long. As DNA, the CDR3 is TGTGCCAGTAGTATCAGGACTAGGTCCACCGGGGAGCTGTTTTTT. It encodes CASSIRTRSTGELFF. Full variable domain (rest looked up from reference TRBV19 and TRBJ2-2): DGGITQSPKYLFRKEGQNVTLSCEQNLNHDAMYWYRQDPGQGLRLIYYSQIVNDFQKGDIAEGYSVSREKKESFPLTVTSAQKNPTAFYLCASSIRTRSTGELFFGEGSRLTVL.

The chain employs TRBV19 and TRBJ2-1, with 8 bases fitting TRBD1. Germline CDR1 reads LNHDA; CDR2 reads SQIVND (reference sequence). V lost 5 bases and J lost 4; bases outside the gene matches: 7. This CDR3 comprises 15 residues. CDR3 amino acids: CASSQTGAPYNEQFF. The CDR3 region has the DNA TGTGCCAGTAGTCAGACAGGGGCCCCTTACAATGAGCAGTTCTTC.

This clone showed up just a few times. The rearrangement joins TRBV27 to TRBJ2-7; the match to TRBD2 covers 10 bases. CDR3 size: 15 residues. CDR1 MNHEY and CDR2 SMNVEV come from the germline V gene (reference sequence). Losses at the gene ends were 4 bases for V and 6 bases for J; bases not matched to a gene: 9. For the CDR3, the DNA is TGTGCCAGCAGTTCCCATAGCGGGAGGTTAGCCGAGCAGTACTTC. This codes for CASSSHSGRLAEQYF.